The 28 T cell receptor beta chains in this list originate from one sample, sequenced in a study of CD8 T cells in Susac syndrome. RNA in amounts of roughly 0.5 to 1 ug was reverse transcribed with random hexamers. Using its own MiXCR run on the immunoSEQ multiplex PCR reads, TCRdb lists one record per CDR3 protein. The sample lists approximately 180,000 distinct CDR3 sequences; almost 96% were seen once. Sample: CD4+ T cells from PBMCs. The receptor source for this set is a human donor with multiple sclerosis.

This clonotype occurred once. The chain uses TRBV7-9 and TRBJ1-1; no definite D call. The V end lost 5 bases, the J end lost 11 bases, and 18 bases lay between the germline ends. This CDR3 has 13 residues. Looked up from germline, CDR1 is SEHNR and CDR2 is FQNEAQ (reference sequence). The CDR3 nucleotides are TGTGCCAGCAGCCAAGGGAACAGCAGATACGCTTTCTTT. Residues: CASSQGNSRYAFF. The full variable domain, rest sourced from reference TRBV7-9 and TRBJ1-1, is DTGVSQNPRHKITKRGQNVTFRCDPISEHNRLYWYRQTLGQGPEFLTYFQNEAQLEKSRLLSDRFSAERPKGSFSTLEIQRTEQGDSAMYLCASSQGNSRYAFFGQGTRLTVV.

CDR3 protein: CAWSSYRRFLDYTF. The DNA for the CDR3 is TGTGCCTGGAGTAGTTATCGTCGTTTCCTAGACTACACCTTC. The chain joins TRBV30 to TRBJ1-2; D gene uncertain. The CDR3 totals 14 residues. Per germline, CDR1 GTSNPN and CDR2 SVGIG (reference sequence). Between the trimmed V and J ends, which lost 2 bases and 10 bases, there was a span of 20 bases.

The chain has TRBV15 and TRBJ1-1; D is ambiguous. This CDR3 contains 14 residues. Germline-derived CDR1 and CDR2 are LNHNV and YYDKDF (reference sequence). V was cut by 1 base and J by 1 base, with 7 bases left in between. The CDR3 region has the DNA TGTGCCACCAGCAGAGCAGTTACGAACACTGAAGCTTTCTTT. It encodes CATSRAVTNTEAFF. The complete variable domain, with remaining parts taken from reference TRBV15 and TRBJ1-1, reads DAMVIQNPRYQVTQFGKPVTLSCSQTLNHNVMYWYQQKSSQAPKLLFHYYDKDFNNEADTPDNFQSRRPNTSFCFLDIRSPGLGDTAMYLCATSRAVTNTEAFFGQGTRLTVV.

The CDR3 region has the DNA TGTGCCAGCAGTTACTCGGGTGGGGGCCTTGGCAATGAGCAGTTCTTC. Translating it yields CASSYSGGGLGNEQFF. V usage is TRBV6-5 and J usage is TRBJ2-1; D may be TRBD1 (6 bases). Germline values: CDR1 MNHEY, CDR2 SVGAGI. V gave up 0 bases and J gave up 6 bases, with 15 bases separating them. The CDR3 has 16 amino acids.

The chain joins TRBV9 to TRBJ2-6; the D gene could be TRBD1 or TRBD2 (5 bases each). This CDR3 spans 17 amino acids. Germline V gives CDR1 SGDLS, CDR2 YYNGEE. Trimming removed 0 bases at V and 2 bases at J, with 12 bases between. The DNA for the CDR3 is TGTGCCAGCAGCGTAGAGTACAGGAGGACTGGGGCCAACGTCCTGACTTTC. It codes for CASSVEYRRTGANVLTF.

The chain combines TRBV18 with TRBJ2-7; no firm D call. Germline CDR1 reads KGHSH; CDR2 reads LQKENI. V was cut by 2 bases and J by 2 bases, with 10 bases left in between. This CDR3 is 14 amino acids long. CDR3 region: CASSPGVAAYEQYF. CDR3 in DNA: TGTGCCAGCTCACCAGGGGTAGCCGCCTACGAGCAGTACTTC.

This clonotype was recorded only once. The chain uses TRBV7-2 and TRBJ2-1; TRBD1 is a possible D gene (5 bases). The length of the CDR3 is 14 residues. Deletions cut 3 bases from V and 7 bases from J, with 13 bases between. CDR1 and CDR2 (germline): SGHTA, FQGNSA. This CDR3 is CASSLGSGINEQFF. In DNA form, the CDR3 reads TGTGCCAGCAGCTTGGGATCAGGGATAAATGAGCAGTTCTTC.

This rearrangement joins TRBV7-9 to TRBJ2-2, with D hard to call. Germline assignment: CDR1 SEHNR and CDR2 FQNEAQ (reference sequence). Trimming took 5 bases from V and 8 from J, leaving 6 bases between them. The length of the CDR3 is 11 residues. The CDR3 loop reads CASSHNGELFF. The CDR3 DNA reads TGTGCCAGCAGCCACAATGGGGAGCTGTTTTTT.

The chain links TRBV7-6 to TRBJ2-2; unclear D gene. The CDR3 covers 13 residues. Germline loops: CDR1 SGHVS, CDR2 FNYEAQ. V dropped 4 bases and J dropped 2 bases, with 5 bases sitting between them. The CDR3 loop reads CASSSPNTGELFF. The CDR3 nucleotides are TGTGCCAGCAGCTCGCCTAACACCGGGGAGCTGTTTTTT.

The J gene is TRBJ2-3, the V gene TRBV28; 14 bases match TRBD2. The germline gives CDR1 MDHEN, CDR2 SYDVKM. The CDR3 totals 18 residues. The V and J ends lost 6 bases and 2 bases, in that order; junction bases with no gene match: 10. In DNA form, the CDR3 reads TGTGCCAGCAGAGTCGGGGGACTAGCGGGGGACCACACAGATACGCAGTATTTT. As protein: CASRVGGLAGDHTDTQYF.

The table lists this clonotype with a count of one. The chain is built from TRBV3-1 and TRBJ2-3; TRBD2 matches at 13 bases. Germline V lookup: CDR1 LGHDT, CDR2 YNNKEL (reference sequence). J was trimmed by 9 bases and V by 2 bases; bases with no gene match: 14. The CDR3 runs to 18 residues. The chain's CDR3 is CASSQPRLAGGRSKTQYF. CDR3 nucleotide sequence: TGTGCCAGCAGCCAACCCCGACTAGCGGGGGGCCGAAGCAAGACGCAGTATTTT.

The CDR3 region is CSVSGGANEQFF. The CDR3 nucleotides read TGCAGCGTTAGCGGGGGGGCAAATGAGCAGTTCTTC. The chain links TRBV29-1 to TRBJ2-1; TRBD2 aligns across 10 bases. From germline, CDR1 is SQVTM and CDR2 ANQGSEA. V lost 5 bases, J lost 7 bases, and 2 bases stayed unmatched. The CDR3 consists of 12 residues.

V gene TRBV6-2 or TRBV6-3 combines with J gene TRBJ1-5; perhaps TRBD1 as D (5 bases). Per germline, CDR1 MNHEY and CDR2 SVGEGT. The CDR3 is 17 amino acids. Trimming removed 0 bases at V and 2 bases at J, with 14 bases between. The CDR3 sequence: CASSYSSDSGGNQPQHF. The CDR3, as DNA: TGTGCCAGCAGTTACTCATCAGACAGTGGAGGCAATCAGCCCCAGCATTTT.

This clonotype was recorded a few times. As DNA, the CDR3 is TGTGCCAGCAGTTTAGACAGGGGGCAAGAGACCCAGTACTTC. This translates into CASSLDRGQETQYF. The chain is built from TRBV12-3 or TRBV12-4 and TRBJ2-5, with 8 bases matching TRBD1. Unmatched junction bases numbered 0, after V lost 1 base and J lost 2 bases. CDR3 length: 14 amino acids.

V and J are TRBV15 and TRBJ1-5; 8 bases agree with TRBD1. With 6 bases clipped from V and 6 bases from J, the junction kept 10 bases outside the gene matches. This CDR3 comprises 15 residues. In germline, CDR1 is LNHNV, CDR2 YYDKDF (reference sequence). CDR3 sequence: CATSTHRGNGQPQHF. The CDR3 DNA follows: TGTGCCACCAGTACTCACAGGGGGAACGGTCAGCCCCAGCATTTT.

The gene calls are TRBV27 and TRBJ2-7; D call uncertain. The CDR3 is 12 amino acids. Per the germline V gene, CDR1 is MNHEY and CDR2 is SMNVEV (reference sequence). Trimming removed 2 bases from V and 6 bases from J, with 8 bases in between. CDR3: CASSLERGEQYF. In DNA form, the CDR3 reads TGTGCCAGCAGTTTAGAGCGTGGCGAGCAGTACTTC.

This sequence joins TRBV20-1 and TRBJ2-3; perhaps TRBD2 as D (5 bases). The CDR3 loop spans 12 amino acids. The V gene lost 3 bases and the J gene lost 2 bases, with 6 bases spanning the gap. CDR1 DFQATT and CDR2 SNEGSKA come from the germline V gene (reference sequence). CDR3 region: CSARLATDTQYF. The CDR3 DNA reads TGCAGTGCTAGGCTAGCCACAGATACGCAGTATTTT.

V gene TRBV20-1 combines with J gene TRBJ1-5; 9 bases match TRBD1. The CDR3 is 14 residues long. CDR1 DFQATT and CDR2 SNEGSKA come from the germline V gene (reference sequence). With 4 bases clipped from V and 5 bases from J, the junction kept 6 bases outside the gene matches. The CDR3 DNA is TGCAGTGCTACCGGGACAGGGTACGATCAGCCCCAGCATTTT. Translating it yields CSATGTGYDQPQHF.

V is TRBV2 and J is TRBJ1-5, with D tentatively TRBD1 (5 bases). The ends were cut back, 7 bases at V and 7 bases at J, with 11 bases in the middle. CDR1 is SNHLY, CDR2 FYNNEI, per germline. There are 12 residues in the CDR3. In DNA form, the CDR3 reads TGTGCCAGCACAACAGGAGGCCAGCCCCAGCATTTT. Its translation: CASTTGGQPQHF.

The V call is TRBV20-1, the J call TRBJ2-2; TRBD1 is a possible D gene (5 bases). The CDR3 runs to 16 residues. Germline V gives CDR1 DFQATT, CDR2 SNEGSKA (reference sequence). V lost 2 bases, J lost 1 base, and 14 bases lay in between. This chain's CDR3 is CSARTYGHENTGELFF. DNA of the CDR3: TGCAGTGCTAGAACTTATGGACACGAGAACACCGGGGAGCTGTTTTTT.

This clonotype has only one observation. This rearrangement joins TRBV27 to TRBJ2-5; TRBD2 is a possible D gene (5 bases). The germline V gene has CDR1 MNHEY and CDR2 SMNVEV (reference sequence). The CDR3 runs 15 residues. V gave up 4 bases and J gave up 1 base, with 13 bases separating them. Written as DNA, the CDR3 is TGTGCCAGCAGTTCATTACTAGACCTCCAAGAGACCCAGTACTTC. Its translation is CASSSLLDLQETQYF.

The chain carries TRBV18 and TRBJ2-1, with D perhaps being TRBD1 or TRBD2 (5 bases each). Germline V gene data show CDR1 as KGHSH and CDR2 as LQKENI. This CDR3 spans 16 amino acids. V shed 1 base and J shed 5 bases, with 15 bases lying between them. The CDR3 region is CASSPRFGDEDNEQFF. The DNA of the CDR3 is TGTGCCAGCTCACCACGGTTTGGGGACGAGGACAATGAGCAGTTCTTC.

The gene calls are TRBV3-1 and TRBJ1-2; 10 nucleotides align to TRBD1. This CDR3 has 15 amino acids. J was trimmed by 3 bases and V by 5 bases; bases with no gene match: 6. The germline gives CDR1 LGHDT, CDR2 YNNKEL (reference sequence). In DNA, the CDR3 is TGTGCCAGCAGCGCGCGGGACAGGGGTCACTATGGCTACACCTTC. It yields the protein CASSARDRGHYGYTF.

This sequence joins TRBV18 and TRBJ1-1, with 9 positions matching TRBD1. V lost 3 bases, J lost 9 bases, and 8 bases stayed unmatched. The CDR3 contains 14 residues. CDR1 is KGHSH, CDR2 LQKENI, per germline. The CDR3 sequence is CASSPDRGGGKAFF. CDR3 nucleotides: TGTGCCAGCTCACCGGACAGGGGAGGAGGAAAAGCTTTCTTT. Together with reference TRBV18 and TRBJ1-1, the CDR3 gives the full variable domain: NAGVMQNPRHLVRRRGQEARLRCSPMKGHSHVYWYRQLPEEGLKFMVYLQKENIIDESGMPKERFSAEFPKEGPSILRIQQVVRGDSAAYFCASSPDRGGGKAFFGQGTRLTVV.

This clonotype was seen once. The chain uses TRBV15 and TRBJ2-1; perhaps TRBD1 as D (6 bases). CDR3 length equals 16 residues. The germline CDR1 and CDR2 sequences are LNHNV and YYDKDF (reference sequence). The germline V and J ends were trimmed by 0 bases and 4 bases, with 13 bases remaining between them. The CDR3 loop reads CATSRDLLGGYNEQFF. The CDR3 DNA reads TGTGCCACCAGCAGAGATCTCTTAGGGGGATACAATGAGCAGTTCTTC.

The chain joins TRBV3-1 to TRBJ1-2; 8 nucleotides agree with TRBD1. CDR3 length equals 14 residues. With 6 bases clipped from V and 8 bases from J, the junction kept 11 bases outside the gene matches. Germline lookup yields CDR1 LGHDT and CDR2 YNNKEL (reference sequence). The CDR3 is CASRRNQGAGGYTF. CDR3 bases: TGTGCCAGCAGACGGAATCAGGGGGCGGGCGGCTACACCTTC.

The chain joins TRBV4-1 to TRBJ1-5, with D uncertain. CDR3 length: 13 amino acids. V was pared by 0 bases and J by 6 bases, with 6 bases between. In germline, CDR1 is MGHRA, CDR2 YSYEKL. This CDR3 is CASSQDGFQPQHF. CDR3 nucleotides: TGCGCCAGCAGCCAAGATGGGTTTCAGCCCCAGCATTTT.

CDR3: CASSSLVGETQYF. The DNA of the CDR3 is TGTGCCAGCAGTTCCCTGGTAGGGGAGACCCAGTACTTC. This chain joins TRBV28 and TRBJ2-5; D not resolved. Trimming took 4 bases from V and 5 from J, leaving 11 bases between them. Germline CDR1 and CDR2: MDHEN and SYDVKM. The CDR3 length is 13 residues.